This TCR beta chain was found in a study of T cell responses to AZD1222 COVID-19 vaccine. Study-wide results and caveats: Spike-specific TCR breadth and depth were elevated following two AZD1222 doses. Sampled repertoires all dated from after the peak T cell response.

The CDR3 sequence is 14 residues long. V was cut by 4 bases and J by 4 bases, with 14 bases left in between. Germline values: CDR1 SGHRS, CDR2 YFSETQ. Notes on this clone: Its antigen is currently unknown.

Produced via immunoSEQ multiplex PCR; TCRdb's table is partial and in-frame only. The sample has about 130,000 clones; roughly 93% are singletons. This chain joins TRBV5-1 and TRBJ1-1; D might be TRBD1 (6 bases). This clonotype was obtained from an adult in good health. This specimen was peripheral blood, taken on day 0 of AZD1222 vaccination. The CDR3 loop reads CASSPTDRITEAFF. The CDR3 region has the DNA TGCGCCAGCAGCCCAACTGACAGGATCACTGAAGCTTTCTTT.